Each of the 25 T cell receptor beta chains below was sequenced from the same sample in a study of post-analysis software for immune sequencing data. Study-level findings and limits: When patients were compared with controls, 5 or 6 TRBV segments were more frequent, TRBV5-6, TRBV5-1 and TRBV20-1 among them.

No antigen has been identified for these receptors. TCR beta cDNA libraries had unique molecular identifiers. TCRdb fed the PCR reads into MiXCR, producing one record per CDR3 protein. This table holds roughly 400,000 distinct CDR3 sequences, 39% found once. The specimen sequenced was blood. All receptors derive from a girl aged 2-10 years with multiple sclerosis.

V and J are TRBV29-1 and TRBJ1-2; no definite D call. This CDR3 has 13 residues. Trimming removed 4 bases at V and 3 bases at J, with 12 bases between. Germline assignment: CDR1 SQVTM and CDR2 ANQGSEA. The CDR3 loop reads CSVVPDFDYGYTF. DNA for the CDR3: TGCAGCGTTGTTCCAGATTTTGACTATGGCTACACCTTC.

This rearrangement joins TRBV6-2 or TRBV6-3 to TRBJ2-7; a weak D match, TRBD1 (6 bases). Germline loops: CDR1 MNHEY, CDR2 SVGEGT. CDR3 length: 15 amino acids. Trimming cost V 2 bases and J 0 bases, with 11 bases left between them. This chain's CDR3 is CASSYAGVPSYEQYF. CDR3 in DNA: TGTGCCAGCAGTTACGCAGGGGTCCCCTCCTACGAGCAGTACTTC.

This chain connects TRBV29-1 to TRBJ2-7, with D perhaps matching TRBD1 or TRBD2 (5 bases each). The V gene lost 5 bases and the J gene lost 3 bases, with 14 bases spanning the gap. The germline V gene encodes CDR1 SQVTM and CDR2 ANQGSEA. The CDR3 has 13 amino acids. CDR3 region: CSVPGRTFYEQYF. The CDR3 DNA follows: TGCAGCGTTCCGGGACGGACTTTCTACGAGCAGTACTTC.

The chain employs TRBV11-2 and TRBJ2-3; D uncertain. V lost 0 bases and J 2 bases, leaving 6 bases between the germline ends. The germline V gene has CDR1 SGHAT and CDR2 FQNNGV. This CDR3 is 14 amino acids long. The DNA for the CDR3 is TGTGCCAGCAGCTTAGACACAAACACAGATACGCAGTATTTT. This translates into CASSLDTNTDTQYF.

CDR3 amino acids: CASSYGLAAFTDTQYF. The CDR3 bases are TGTGCCAGCAGTTACGGGCTAGCGGCTTTCACAGATACGCAGTATTTT. The chain employs TRBV6-5 and TRBJ2-3, with 7 bases identical to TRBD2. The V gene end was trimmed by 2 bases and the J gene end by 2 bases; junction bases not matched to a gene: 7. Germline CDR1 reads MNHEY; CDR2 reads SVGAGI. The length of the CDR3 is 16 residues.

This clonotype has only a few counts. The CDR3 DNA reads as TGTGCCAGCAGCTCCGGGACTACCAGACCCCCTCCTACCAATGAGCAGTTCTTC. Its protein product is CASSSGTTRPPPTNEQFF. The chain recombines TRBV5-6 with TRBJ2-1; TRBD2 matches 7 bases. CDR3 size: 18 residues. J gave up 6 bases and V 3 bases, and 18 bases lay outside the gene matches. The V gene's germline CDR1 is SGHDT and CDR2 YYEEEE. The entire variable domain, with the rest obtained from reference TRBV5-6 and TRBJ2-1, is as follows: DAGVTQSPTHLIKTRGQQVTLRCSPKSGHDTVSWYQQALGQGPQFIFQYYEEEERQRGNFPDRFSGHQFPNYSSELNVNALLLGDSALYLCASSSGTTRPPPTNEQFFGPGTRLTVL.

Only a few counts were recorded for this clonotype. The chain combines TRBV11-3 with TRBJ2-1, with D unresolved. Germline V lookup: CDR1 SGHNT, CDR2 YENEEA. The CDR3 length is 16 residues. V lost 0 bases, J lost 9 bases, and 18 bases lay in between. Here the CDR3 DNA reads TGTGCCAGCAGCTTAGATCTAACTGTCCTACCGGGTGAGCAGTTCTTC. Translation: CASSLDLTVLPGEQFF.

CDR3 region: CASSQRTSFADTQYF. The DNA of the CDR3 is TGCGCCAGCAGCCAACGGACTAGTTTTGCAGATACGCAGTATTTT. The chain joins TRBV4-1 to TRBJ2-3; 7 bases fit TRBD2. The CDR3 covers 15 residues. Germline CDR1 MGHRA, CDR2 YSYEKL. The V gene end was trimmed by 2 bases and the J gene end by 4 bases; junction bases not matched to a gene: 6.

This clonotype was seen only once. A much larger clone lies one base from this, so it may be a read error. The chain links TRBV7-3 to TRBJ2-4; perhaps TRBD1 as D (5 bases). This CDR3 contains 14 residues. Looked up from germline, CDR1 is SGHTA and CDR2 is FQGTGA. The V end lost 0 bases, the J end lost 13 bases, and 16 bases lay between the germline ends. The CDR3 is CASSLTPGPYQQYF. Here the CDR3 DNA reads TGTGCCAGCAGCTTAACTCCAGGGCCCTACCAGCAGTACTTC.

The V gene is TRBV3-1, the J gene TRBJ2-1; possibly TRBD1 for D (5 bases). This CDR3 contains 15 residues. Trimming removed 0 bases from V and 6 bases from J, with 12 bases in between. Germline lookup yields CDR1 LGHDT and CDR2 YNNKEL (reference sequence). CDR3 protein: CASSQDKWGLNEQFF. CDR3 DNA: TGTGCCAGCAGCCAAGATAAATGGGGCCTCAATGAGCAGTTCTTC.

The J gene is TRBJ2-5, the V gene TRBV28, with 10 positions matching TRBD1. Germline V CDR1 and CDR2: MDHEN, SYDVKM. J gave up 2 bases and V 2 bases, and 2 bases lay outside the gene matches. The CDR3 covers 15 residues. This CDR3 is CASSLDRGRQETQYF. In nucleotides, the CDR3 is TGTGCCAGCAGTTTAGACAGGGGGCGGCAAGAGACCCAGTACTTC.

This clonotype was seen only a few times. The chain couples TRBV5-4 to TRBJ2-1, with D perhaps matching TRBD1 (5 bases). Trimming took 4 bases from V and 6 from J, leaving 11 bases between them. The CDR3 loop spans 13 amino acids. CDR1 is SGHNT and CDR2 is YYREEE in the germline V gene (reference sequence). The CDR3 coding sequence is TGTGCCAGCAGCCGAGACAGCCTCAATGAGCAGTTCTTC. This translates into CASSRDSLNEQFF.

CDR3 amino acids: CASKEGASASSYEQYF. In DNA, the CDR3 is TGTGCCAGCAAAGAAGGAGCTAGCGCAAGCTCCTACGAGCAGTACTTC. The V and J genes are TRBV2 and TRBJ2-7; D may be TRBD2 (6 bases). This CDR3 is 16 amino acids long. CDR1 SNHLY and CDR2 FYNNEI come from the germline V gene. V was trimmed by 7 bases and J by 0 bases, leaving 19 bases between them.

In DNA, the CDR3 is TGCAGTGCTACGCGTCGGGGGTCCTCTGGGGCCAACGTCCTGACTTTC. It codes for CSATRRGSSGANVLTF. This chain links TRBV20-1 with TRBJ2-6, with D possibly TRBD2 on 6 matching bases. This CDR3 has 16 amino acids. Trimming shortened V by 4 bases and J by 0 bases, and 13 bases separated the two germline ends. The germline V gene encodes CDR1 DFQATT and CDR2 SNEGSKA (reference sequence).

This clonotype was seen a few times. V is TRBV13 and J is TRBJ2-1; 8 nucleotides line up with TRBD2. The germline V gene has CDR1 PRHDT and CDR2 FYEKMQ (reference sequence). With V trimmed by 5 bases and J by 7 bases, 7 bases remained unmatched. The CDR3 contains 14 residues. The CDR3 reads CASSPTGGRNEQFF. The DNA for the CDR3 is TGTGCCAGCAGCCCCACGGGAGGGCGAAATGAGCAGTTCTTC.

This clonotype has only a few counts. Here the CDR3 reads CASSEVGRGSSYEQYF. The CDR3 DNA reads as TGTGCCAGCAGTGAAGTTGGGAGGGGATCCTCCTACGAGCAGTACTTC. The chain employs TRBV6-1 and TRBJ2-7, with 7 bases fitting TRBD2. Trimming removed 1 base from V and 0 bases from J; junction bases left unmatched: 6. The CDR3 totals 16 residues. Germline CDR1 reads MNHNS; CDR2 reads SASEGT.

This clonotype was detected only a few times. The chain carries TRBV7-3 and TRBJ2-5; possible D gene TRBD1, 6 bases. The DNA end is more similar to TRBJ2-7, so the J call may be wrong. The CDR3 runs 16 residues. The germline gives CDR1 SGHTA, CDR2 FQGTGA. The CDR3 protein is CASSFDGQLPPYEQYF. The CDR3 DNA sequence: TGTGCCAGCAGCTTTGACGGACAGCTGCCACCCTACGAGCAGTACTTC.

The rearrangement uses TRBV3-1 and TRBJ2-1; 7 bases are a match to TRBD2. The CDR3 runs 15 residues. With V trimmed by 0 bases and J by 8 bases, 7 bases remained unmatched. Germline V gives CDR1 LGHDT, CDR2 YNNKEL (reference sequence). The CDR3 region has the DNA TGTGCCAGCAGCCAAGATGGACTAGGAGTAGATGAGCAGTTCTTC. Protein: CASSQDGLGVDEQFF.

There are a few counts of this clonotype. CDR3 region: CASSIGLAGYQETQYF. CDR3 coding DNA: TGCGCCAGCAGCATCGGACTAGCGGGGTACCAAGAGACCCAGTACTTC. The chain carries TRBV5-1 and TRBJ2-5; 12 positions agree with TRBD2. Germline trimming cut 4 bases from V and 0 bases from J; bases unmatched to any gene: 4. The CDR3 contains 16 residues. From germline, CDR1 is SGHRS and CDR2 YFSETQ.

The V and J genes are TRBV4-3 and TRBJ1-5; weak D call: TRBD1 (5 bases). This CDR3 contains 16 residues. From germline, CDR1 is LGHNA and CDR2 YSLEER. V was shortened by 0 bases and J by 2 bases, with 11 bases between the two germline ends. CDR3: CASSQEIRAGNQPQHF. CDR3 coding DNA: TGCGCCAGCAGCCAAGAGATCAGGGCCGGCAATCAGCCCCAGCATTTT.

Regarding this clonotype: One junction end disagrees with the germline gene, perhaps due to a read error. CDR3 sequence reads: CANSQRPSGGGEARNIQYF. The CDR3 DNA reads as TGTGCCAACAGCCAAAGGCCTAGCGGGGGGGGTGAGGCCAGAAACATTCAGTACTTC. The chain has TRBV4-2 and TRBJ2-4; 12 bases are a match to TRBD2. From germline, CDR1 is LGHNA and CDR2 YNFKEQ. This CDR3 contains 19 residues.

The rearrangement joins TRBV12-3 or TRBV12-4 to TRBJ2-1; tentatively, D is TRBD1 (5 bases). V was clipped by 3 bases and J by 5 bases, with 23 bases between them. The CDR3 is 18 residues long. The CDR3 region is CASSFRNSLGQDNNEQFF. The CDR3 bases are TGTGCCAGCAGTTTTCGCAACTCTTTGGGGCAGGATAACAATGAGCAGTTCTTC.

The chain couples TRBV7-8 to TRBJ1-2; 8 bases line up with TRBD1. The CDR3 length is 16 residues. The germline V gene has CDR1 SGHVS and CDR2 FQNEAQ. Losses at the gene ends were 5 bases for V and 3 bases for J; bases not matched to a gene: 11. The CDR3 is CASSLLGQGEYYGYTF. The CDR3 DNA reads as TGTGCCAGCAGCCTACTAGGACAGGGAGAATACTATGGCTACACCTTC. Filled out from reference TRBV7-8 and TRBJ1-2, the complete variable domain reads GAGVSQSPRYKVAKRGQDVALRCDPISGHVSLFWYQQALGQGPEFLTYFQNEAQLDKSGLPSDRFFAERPEGSVSTLKIQRTQQEDSAVYLCASSLLGQGEYYGYTFGSGTRLTVV.

This clonotype turned up a few times. The chain has TRBV10-3 and TRBJ2-7; 12 positions agree with TRBD2. The CDR3 contains 17 residues. The germline gives CDR1 ENHRY, CDR2 SYGVKD. The V segment lost 3 bases and the J segment 3 bases; nucleotides outside the gene matches: 9. The CDR3: CAISDFGLAGLSYEQYF. The CDR3 bases are TGTGCCATCAGTGACTTCGGACTAGCGGGATTAAGCTACGAGCAGTACTTC.

V usage is TRBV7-3 and J usage is TRBJ2-1; D ambiguous. This CDR3 is built from 15 residues. Per germline, CDR1 SGHTA and CDR2 FQGTGA. Trimming stripped 1 base from V and 6 bases from J, with 13 bases between. Here the CDR3 DNA reads TGTGCCAGCAGCTTAAAAGCCCCAGGCGGCAATGAGCAGTTCTTC. Its protein is CASSLKAPGGNEQFF.